The clone carrying this TCR beta chain was counted many times. Its target is not known. This record comes from a study of T-cell reconstitution after alpha-beta-depleted transplantation in children. Notes on the study in general: For some patients, TCRbeta diversity was high at day 60 because of recipient T cells and thymic progenitors that survived. Several hundred graft clones that had expanded were reportedly the source of alpha-beta T cells about two months after transplant.

The CDR3 loop spans 14 amino acids. CDR1 SGHKS and CDR2 YYEKEE come from the germline V gene (reference sequence). V was clipped by 3 bases and J by 2 bases, with 12 bases between them. Preparing the TCRbeta library involved the use of unique molecular identifiers. One entry per CDR3 protein, called by TCRdb with MiXCR from the PCR reads. The repertoire holds more than 500,000 distinct CDR3 sequences, with roughly an eighth as singletons. The sample in question was PBMCs, mostly from graft donor cells, obtained 180 days after TCRalphabeta/CD19-depleted stem cell transplant. This sequence was found in a female patient younger than 10 who had a stem cell transplant for aplastic anemia, so the T cells may come from the graft donor. V gene TRBV5-5 combines with J gene TRBJ2-7, with D possibly matching TRBD2 (5 bases). CDR3 sequence (DNA): TGTGCCAGCAGCTCTGGACTTCTCACCTACGAGCAGTACGTC. Its protein is CASSSGLLTYEQYV.